These 27 T cell receptor beta chains share one sample of origin, sequenced in a study of OX40 agonist ivuxolimab in advanced cancers. Generated by immunoSEQ multiplex PCR, the TCRdb table keeps only in-frame clones and is missing some. The table includes 80,000 or so clones, 90% to 95% detected once. The source was CD4+ or CD8+ T cells sorted from blood, collected in a trial of the OX40 agonist ivuxolimab. Receptor source: an adult with an advanced solid tumor such as melanoma, head and neck, liver or kidney cancer.

This chain connects TRBV2 to TRBJ1-5; a weak D match, TRBD1 (6 bases). Germline-derived CDR1 and CDR2 are SNHLY and FYNNEI. This CDR3 comprises 15 residues. The V end was cut by 10 bases, the J end by 0 bases, with 16 bases between. DNA of the CDR3: TGTGCCACGAGGACAGACAGGACTAGCAATCAGCCCCAGCATTTT. Its protein is CATRTDRTSNQPQHF.

V is TRBV4-3 and J is TRBJ2-7; the D is unclear. CDR1 is LGHNA, CDR2 YSLEER, per germline. The CDR3 is 12 residues long. V lost 1 base, J lost 6 bases, and 7 bases lay in between. The CDR3 here is CASSQGRSEQYF. The CDR3 region has the DNA TGCGCCAGCAGCCAAGGACGGTCCGAGCAGTACTTC.

The chain joins TRBV13 to TRBJ2-2; a weak D match, TRBD2 (5 bases). V dropped 6 bases and J dropped 1 base, with 6 bases sitting between them. Germline loops: CDR1 PRHDT, CDR2 FYEKMQ (reference sequence). The CDR3 consists of 13 residues. This CDR3 reads CASRDLNTGELFF. CDR3 DNA: TGTGCCAGCAGGGACTTGAACACCGGGGAGCTGTTTTTT. Filled out from reference TRBV13 and TRBJ2-2, the complete variable domain reads AAGVIQSPRHLIKEKRETATLKCYPIPRHDTVYWYQQGPGQDPQFLISFYEKMQSDKGSIPDRFSAQQFSDYHSELNMSSLELGDSALYFCASRDLNTGELFFGEGSRLTVL.

The chain recombines TRBV15 with TRBJ2-5; 10 nucleotides match TRBD2. The J segment lost 5 bases and the V segment lost 8 bases, leaving 8 bases of the junction unmatched. CDR3 length: 14 amino acids. CDR1 and CDR2 from the germline V gene are LNHNV and YYDKDF (reference sequence). The CDR3 DNA reads TGTGCCACCTCTTCTAGCGGGAGTTGGGAGACCCAGTACTTC. It codes for CATSSSGSWETQYF.

This clone was seen more than once but under ten times. CDR3 amino acids: CSVGQHNQPQHF. In DNA, the CDR3 is TGCAGCGTAGGACAGCACAATCAGCCCCAGCATTTT. The chain links TRBV29-1 to TRBJ1-5; weak D call: TRBD1 (6 bases). The length of the CDR3 is 12 residues. Trimming shortened V by 6 bases and J by 3 bases, and 9 bases separated the two germline ends. CDR1 SQVTM and CDR2 ANQGSEA come from the germline V gene.

The V call is TRBV7-8, the J call TRBJ2-7; 10 bases agree with TRBD1. Germline V gives CDR1 SGHVS, CDR2 FQNEAQ. This CDR3 comprises 14 residues. V dropped 4 bases and J dropped 3; count of bases not matched to a gene: 3. CDR3: CASSSRTGGYEQYF. The CDR3 nucleotides are TGTGCCAGCAGCTCCCGGACAGGGGGCTACGAGCAGTACTTC. The full variable domain, its missing parts supplied by reference TRBV7-8 and TRBJ2-7, is GAGVSQSPRYKVAKRGQDVALRCDPISGHVSLFWYQQALGQGPEFLTYFQNEAQLDKSGLPSDRFFAERPEGSVSTLKIQRTQQEDSAVYLCASSSRTGGYEQYFGPGTRLTVT.

The chain recombines TRBV7-3 with TRBJ1-2, with 9 bases matching TRBD1. Germline CDR1 reads SGHTA; CDR2 reads FQGTGA. The CDR3 spans 13 residues. V was pared by 4 bases and J by 5 bases, with 2 bases of the junction left unmatched. CDR3 region: CASSSGQGYGYTF. The CDR3 coding sequence is TGTGCCAGCAGCTCGGGACAGGGATATGGCTACACCTTC.

J is TRBJ2-2 and V is TRBV27; 9 bases match TRBD2. The CDR3 loop spans 19 amino acids. Trimming cost V 2 bases and J 4 bases; bases outside gene matches: 14. The germline CDR1 and CDR2 sequences are MNHEY and SMNVEV (reference sequence). For the CDR3, the DNA is TGTGCCAGCAGTTTAAACCCCAGGGAGGCTAGCGGGGTCACCGGGGAGCTGTTTTTT. This codes for CASSLNPREASGVTGELFF.

Remarks on this clone: This sample includes further DNA sequences coding for the same CDR3. This sequence joins TRBV6-5 and TRBJ2-7; maybe TRBD1 (5 bases). This CDR3 is 13 amino acids long. V was cut by 2 bases and J by 3 bases, with 8 bases left in between. In germline, CDR1 is MNHEY, CDR2 SVGAGI. The CDR3 region is CASSYRQGYEQYF. The DNA for the CDR3 is TGTGCCAGCAGTTACCGGCAGGGCTACGAGCAGTACTTC.

The chain employs TRBV14 and TRBJ2-7, with D possibly TRBD1 on 5 matching bases. The CDR3 is made up of 15 amino acids. Trimming pared 1 base from V and 6 bases from J, leaving 16 bases between. Germline CDR1 reads SGHDN; CDR2 reads FVKESK. The CDR3 DNA reads TGTGCCAGCAGCCAAGTGCTGGGGCCCCCTGGCGAGCAGTACTTC. It translates to CASSQVLGPPGEQYF.

The chain employs TRBV28 and TRBJ2-7; D assignment may be TRBD1 or TRBD2 (5 bases each). The germline V gene encodes CDR1 MDHEN and CDR2 SYDVKM. The CDR3 runs 14 residues. The V gene lost 3 bases and the J gene lost 9 bases, with 18 bases spanning the gap. The CDR3 DNA reads TGTGCCAGCAGTTTCGGGGCAGTTGCGTCGTCGCAGTACTTC. Translation gives CASSFGAVASSQYF.

The J gene is TRBJ2-4, the V gene TRBV30; D is undetermined. Germline assignment: CDR1 GTSNPN and CDR2 SVGIG (reference sequence). With 0 bases removed from V and 7 bases from J, the gap between germline ends came to 7 bases. The CDR3 has 12 amino acids. Here the CDR3 reads CAWSVLSNIQYF. CDR3 coding DNA: TGTGCCTGGAGTGTACTTAGTAACATTCAGTACTTC.

The chain couples TRBV9 to TRBJ2-1; 7 positions agree with TRBD2. Looked up from germline, CDR1 is SGDLS and CDR2 is YYNGEE. J was trimmed by 5 bases and V by 0 bases; bases with no gene match: 2. This CDR3 contains 14 residues. This CDR3 is CASSVGGTNNEQFF. In nucleotides, the CDR3 is TGTGCCAGCAGCGTAGGAGGGACTAACAATGAGCAGTTCTTC.

V and J are TRBV6-6 and TRBJ2-4; 9 nucleotides align to TRBD1. Trimming took 0 bases from V and 9 from J; bases not matched to a gene: 6. This CDR3 spans 15 amino acids. The germline gives CDR1 MNHNY, CDR2 SVGAGI (reference sequence). CDR3 amino acids: CASSYSPTGGSIQYF. CDR3 bases: TGTGCCAGCAGTTACTCACCGACAGGGGGGAGCATTCAGTACTTC.

This clone was seen once. V is TRBV28 and J is TRBJ1-2, with 7 nucleotides matching TRBD1. Trimming at V came to 5 bases and at J to 5 bases, leaving 8 bases not matched to a gene. CDR3 length: 14 amino acids. Germline-derived CDR1 and CDR2 are MDHEN and SYDVKM. The DNA of the CDR3 is TGTGCCAGCAGTACGGCCAGGGGGGGATATGGCTACACCTTC. It yields the protein CASSTARGGYGYTF.

J is TRBJ2-7 and V is TRBV5-1; D might be TRBD1 (6 bases). Germline V lookup: CDR1 SGHRS, CDR2 YFSETQ. The CDR3 runs 15 residues. V was shortened by 8 bases and J by 3 bases, with 21 bases between the two germline ends. In DNA, the CDR3 is TGCGCCAGTAGGGAAGGGGGAGTCAGCGTCTACGAGCAGTACTTC. Its translation: CASREGGVSVYEQYF.

This sequence joins TRBV7-9 and TRBJ2-3; D is uncertain. CDR3 length equals 12 residues. The germline V gene encodes CDR1 SEHNR and CDR2 FQNEAQ (reference sequence). Trimming left V 5 bases short and J 4 bases short, with 7 bases between. The CDR3 here is CASSSGPDTQYF. The CDR3 DNA reads as TGTGCCAGCAGCAGTGGCCCAGATACGCAGTATTTT. Looking up the rest from reference TRBV7-9 and TRBJ2-3 gives the full variable domain: DTGVSQNPRHKITKRGQNVTFRCDPISEHNRLYWYRQTLGQGPEFLTYFQNEAQLEKSRLLSDRFSAERPKGSFSTLEIQRTEQGDSAMYLCASSSGPDTQYFGPGTRLTVL.

The CDR3 sequence is CASSMFSSGVYNEQFF. DNA for the CDR3: TGTGCCAGTAGTATGTTCTCTAGCGGGGTCTACAATGAGCAGTTCTTC. The rearrangement links TRBV19 to TRBJ2-1; 9 bases match TRBD2. CDR1 and CDR2 (germline): LNHDA, SQIVND (reference sequence). CDR3 length: 16 amino acids. J lost 3 bases, V lost 3 bases, and 6 bases had no gene match.

This chain joins TRBV7-8 and TRBJ1-3; tentative D call: TRBD1 (5 bases). V shed 1 base and J shed 3 bases, with 13 bases lying between them. This CDR3 has 16 amino acids. CDR1 is SGHVS and CDR2 is FQNEAQ in the germline V gene. CDR3 residues: CASSLGLGLDGNTIYF. The CDR3 coding sequence is TGTGCCAGCAGCTTAGGCCTGGGACTGGATGGAAACACCATATATTTT.

For this clone: In the same sample, other DNA sequences code for this CDR3. The rearrangement joins TRBV5-4 to TRBJ1-5; the D gene is possibly TRBD1 (5 bases). CDR1 SGHNT and CDR2 YYREEE come from the germline V gene (reference sequence). The CDR3 spans 12 residues. V gave up 2 bases and J gave up 5 bases, with 5 bases separating them. CDR3: CASSLGDQPQHF. The DNA of the CDR3 is TGTGCCAGCAGCTTAGGGGATCAGCCCCAGCATTTT.

The chain is built from TRBV18 and TRBJ1-2; D uncertain. The CDR3 loop spans 14 amino acids. V was trimmed by 6 bases and J by 0 bases, leaving 11 bases between them. CDR1 and CDR2 (germline): KGHSH, LQKENI. Written as DNA, the CDR3 is TGTGCCAGCTCCCCTCCTGCGGCTAACTATGGCTACACCTTC. Its translation is CASSPPAANYGYTF.

The chain links TRBV28 to TRBJ1-2; the D gene is possibly TRBD1 (6 bases). This CDR3 is 12 amino acids long. Germline V gene data show CDR1 as MDHEN and CDR2 as SYDVKM. The ends were cut back, 5 bases at V and 5 bases at J, with 9 bases in the middle. The CDR3 is CASSLGQYGYTF. DNA for the CDR3: TGTGCCAGCAGTCTAGGACAGTATGGCTACACCTTC.

This rearrangement joins TRBV5-1 to TRBJ1-6; D is undetermined. Between the trimmed V and J ends, which lost 3 bases and 8 bases, there was a span of 15 bases. Germline lookup yields CDR1 SGHRS and CDR2 YFSETQ. The length of the CDR3 is 15 residues. The CDR3 nucleotides are TGCGCCAGCAGCTCCGGCCGAAACGGGGATTCACCCCTCCACTTT. The encoded protein is CASSSGRNGDSPLHF.

The CDR3 DNA reads TGTGCCAGTAGTAACACAGGACGGGAAAAACTGTTTTTT. It encodes CASSNTGREKLFF. The chain joins TRBV19 to TRBJ1-4; possibly TRBD1 for D (5 bases). Deletions cut 4 bases from V and 8 bases from J, with 11 bases between. CDR1 is LNHDA, CDR2 SQIVND, per germline (reference sequence). CDR3 length equals 13 residues.

The CDR3 DNA is TGTGCCAGCAGGGGAGACAGTCTCTTAACTACGCAGTATTTT. This sequence encodes CASRGDSLLTTQYF. The chain joins TRBV2 to TRBJ2-3, with D perhaps given as TRBD1 or TRBD2 (5 bases each). V dropped 6 bases and J dropped 8 bases, with 18 bases sitting between them. Germline V gene data show CDR1 as SNHLY and CDR2 as FYNNEI. The CDR3 loop spans 14 amino acids. Supplemented by reference TRBV2 and TRBJ2-3, the full variable domain reads EPEVTQTPSHQVTQMGQEVILRCVPISNHLYFYWYRQILGQKVEFLVSFYNNEISEKSEIFDDQFSVERPDGSNFTLKIRSTKLEDSAMYFCASRGDSLLTTQYFGPGTRLTVL.

The genes are TRBV6-1 and TRBJ1-6; D unclear. Germline-derived CDR1 and CDR2 are MNHNS and SASEGT. The CDR3 has 13 residues. The V end was cut by 10 bases, the J end by 7 bases, with 14 bases between. The CDR3 DNA follows: TGTGCCACCTATGACCGCCGGAATTCACCCCTCCACTTT. Residues: CATYDRRNSPLHF.

The chain has TRBV6-1 and TRBJ1-5; no firm D call. The CDR3 length is 13 residues. Germline CDR1 reads MNHNS; CDR2 reads SASEGT. V was trimmed by 7 bases and J by 0 bases, leaving 7 bases between them. This CDR3 reads CASNNYSNQPQHF. The CDR3, as DNA: TGTGCCAGCAATAATTATAGCAATCAGCCCCAGCATTTT.